This T cell receptor beta chain derives from a study of cytomegalovirus exposure and HLA in healthy donors. Study findings and constraints: A later analysis found that most CMV-associated TCR beta chains appeared HLA-restricted. According to an earlier analysis, most TCR beta V segments yielded productive rearrangements about 87% or about 30% of the time. Cytomegalovirus-associated TCR beta chains were listed, numbering some 170.

The germline gives CDR1 MGHDK, CDR2 SYGVNS. There are 14 residues in the CDR3. The V end was cut by 5 bases, the J end by 2 bases, with 10 bases between. A note on this clone: Its target is not known.

Researchers ran the PCR with 60 Vbeta and 13 Jbeta primers. The table came from immunoSEQ multiplex PCR; TCRdb's copy has only in-frame clones and leaves some out. Among 150,000 to 200,000 clones, about four fifths were seen once, and the ten largest hold about 1.8%. Unrecorded immune exposure was likely among donors, who were nominally healthy when sampled. The source material was PBMCs. The sequence was collected from a man aged 18 to 30 in good health and CMV-seronegative. The chain carries TRBV25-1 and TRBJ2-1; the D gene is possibly TRBD2 (6 bases). CDR3 sequence (DNA): TGTGCCAGCAGTCGGTGGGGGGCCTACAATGAGCAGTTCTTC. Translated, it gives CASSRWGAYNEQFF.